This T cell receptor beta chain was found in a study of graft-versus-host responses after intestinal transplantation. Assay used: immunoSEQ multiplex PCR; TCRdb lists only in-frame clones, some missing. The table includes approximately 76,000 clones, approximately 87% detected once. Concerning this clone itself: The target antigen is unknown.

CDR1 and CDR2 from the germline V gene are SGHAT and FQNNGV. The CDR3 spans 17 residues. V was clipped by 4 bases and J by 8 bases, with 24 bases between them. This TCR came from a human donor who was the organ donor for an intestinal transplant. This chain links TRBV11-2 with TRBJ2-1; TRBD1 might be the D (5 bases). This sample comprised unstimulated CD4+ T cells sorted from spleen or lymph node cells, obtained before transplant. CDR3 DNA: TGTGCCAGCAGCTCCCCCCTAGTTGGGGCGTTTAGGGATGAGCAGTTCTTC. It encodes CASSSPLVGAFRDEQFF.